This T cell receptor (beta chain) was recorded in a study of blood T cell repertoires in COVID-19. Study as a whole: Sources were T cells, B-cell-depleted T cells, or PBMCs; the material itself was cDNA or gDNA.

Assignments of participants to cohorts depended upon their own reported clinical history. Germline trimming cut 3 bases from V and 1 base from J; bases unmatched to any gene: 2. CDR3 length equals 14 residues. Per germline, CDR1 MDHEN and CDR2 SYDVKM. A few counts support this clone. TCRdb's table, derived via immunoSEQ multiplex PCR, lists solely in-frame clones and lacks some. The sample comprises a few hundred thousand clones, over 70% of which are singletons, and 2.5% to 3.5% rests with the top ten. The TCR comes from a woman aged 40 to 50 who had been exposed to COVID-19. The chain couples TRBV28 to TRBJ1-1; 7 bases line up with TRBD1. Sequenced: PBMCs or T cells enriched from blood (not recorded which). The CDR3 DNA follows: TGTGCCAGCAGTTTGGCAGGGGGGAACACTGAAGCTTTCTTT. Residues: CASSLAGGNTEAFF.